This T cell receptor beta chain was captured by sequencing in a study of blood T cells in healthy people across ages. The CDR3 spans 13 residues. The ends were cut back, 9 bases at V and 11 bases at J, with 22 bases in the middle. Each sample yielded at least 5.5 micrograms of PBMC total RNA. A second roughly 7 to 12 cycle PCR used barcoded and J-beta primers. TCRdb analysed the 5' RACE reads with MiXCR anew, one entry per CDR3 protein. The sample contains approximately 730,000 distinct CDR3 sequences, more than 40% of which appear only once. The chain couples TRBV12-3 or TRBV12-4 to TRBJ2-5; D perhaps matches TRBD1 (6 bases). This receptor was taken from a woman aged 55-70 years in good health. Specimen: blood. CDR3 sequence reads: CASSPGVRIEQYF. For the CDR3, the DNA is TGTGCCAGTAGTCCAGGGGTCCGGATTGAGCAGTACTTC.